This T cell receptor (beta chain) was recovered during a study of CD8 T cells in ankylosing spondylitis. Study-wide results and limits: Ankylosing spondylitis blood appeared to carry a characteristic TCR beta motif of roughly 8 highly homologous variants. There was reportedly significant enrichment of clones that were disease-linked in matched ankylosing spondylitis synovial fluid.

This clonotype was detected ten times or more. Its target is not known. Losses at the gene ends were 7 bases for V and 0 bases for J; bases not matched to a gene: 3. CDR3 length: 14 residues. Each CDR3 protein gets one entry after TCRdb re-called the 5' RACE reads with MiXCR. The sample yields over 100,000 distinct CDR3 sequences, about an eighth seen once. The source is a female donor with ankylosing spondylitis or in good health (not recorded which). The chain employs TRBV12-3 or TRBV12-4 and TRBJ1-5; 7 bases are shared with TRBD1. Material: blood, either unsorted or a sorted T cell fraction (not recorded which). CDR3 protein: CASKTGDSNQPQHF. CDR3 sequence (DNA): TGTGCCAGCAAAACAGGGGATAGCAATCAGCCCCAGCATTTT.